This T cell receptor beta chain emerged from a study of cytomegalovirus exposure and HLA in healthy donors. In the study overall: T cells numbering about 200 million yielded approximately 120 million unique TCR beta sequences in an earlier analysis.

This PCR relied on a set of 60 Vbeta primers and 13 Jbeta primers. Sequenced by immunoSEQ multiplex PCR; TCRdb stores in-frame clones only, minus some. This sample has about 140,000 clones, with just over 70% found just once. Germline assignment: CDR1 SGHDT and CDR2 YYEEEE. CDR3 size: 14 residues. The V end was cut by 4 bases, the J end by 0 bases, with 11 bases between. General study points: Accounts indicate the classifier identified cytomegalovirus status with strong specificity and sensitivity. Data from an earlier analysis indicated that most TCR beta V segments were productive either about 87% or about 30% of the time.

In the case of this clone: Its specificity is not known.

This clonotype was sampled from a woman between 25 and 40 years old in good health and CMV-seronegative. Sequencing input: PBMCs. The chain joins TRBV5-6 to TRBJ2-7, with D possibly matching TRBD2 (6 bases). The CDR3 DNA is TGTGCCAGCAGCCTGGCGGGACTCTCCTACGAGCAGTACTTC. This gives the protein CASSLAGLSYEQYF.